The 32 T cell receptor beta chains below were found in one sample sequenced in a study of blood T cells in healthy people across ages. PCR was performed a second time for about 6 to 11 cycles using a sample-barcoded 5' primer and a J-beta primer mix. TCRdb processed the 5' RACE reads anew with MiXCR; each CDR3 protein has one entry. This table has approximately 600,000 distinct CDR3 sequences, about 53% appearing once. Material: blood. All receptors derive from a man aged 55 to 69 in good health.

This clonotype has a count of ten or more. A much larger clone is a single base away; this may be a read error. The chain joins TRBV12-5 to TRBJ2-7; no clear D. Germline V lookup: CDR1 LGHNT, CDR2 FRNRAP. The CDR3 is 14 amino acids. The CDR3, as DNA: TGTGCTAGTGGTGTGGTATCCAGCACCTACGAGCAGTACTTC. It is translated as CASGVVSSTYEQYF.

This clonotype was seen only a few times. The genes are TRBV20-1 and TRBJ1-1; 7 bases match TRBD1. The V gene end was trimmed by 6 bases and the J gene end by 0 bases; junction bases not matched to a gene: 4. The CDR3 contains 13 residues. CDR1 is DFQATT, CDR2 SNEGSKA, per germline (reference sequence). In DNA form, the CDR3 reads TGCAGTGCCCACGGGACAGTGAACACTGAAGCTTTCTTT. This gives the protein CSAHGTVNTEAFF.

This clonotype was observed a handful of times. The V gene is TRBV12-3 or TRBV12-4, the J gene TRBJ1-2, with 9 bases lining up with TRBD1. V was pared by 5 bases and J by 6 bases, with 7 bases of the junction left unmatched. The CDR3 is 14 residues long. For the CDR3, the DNA is TGTGCCAGCAGTCCAGGACAGGGGAGGAATGGCTACACCTTC. Translating it yields CASSPGQGRNGYTF.

This clonotype was detected once. The rearrangement links TRBV10-3 to TRBJ2-1, with 10 bases matching TRBD2. CDR3 length: 16 residues. J lost 3 bases, V lost 2 bases, and 4 bases had no gene match. CDR1 is ENHRY and CDR2 is SYGVKD in the germline V gene. Here the CDR3 DNA reads TGTGCCATCAGTGAGAATAGCGGGGGGATCTACAATGAGCAGTTCTTC. It yields the protein CAISENSGGIYNEQFF.

The V gene is TRBV5-1, the J gene TRBJ2-5; weak D call: TRBD1 (6 bases). Near its end, the DNA agrees better with TRBJ2-7, so the J call may be wrong. The CDR3 spans 15 residues. The germline V gene encodes CDR1 SGHRS and CDR2 YFSETQ. In nucleotides, the CDR3 is TGCGCCAGCAGCGGCGGAGGACAGTTGGGGTACGAGCAGTACTTC. This encodes CASSGGGQLGYEQYF.

This chain's CDR3 is CATSDFGTSGNNEQFF. CDR3 nucleotide sequence: TGTGCCACCAGTGATTTTGGGACTAGCGGGAACAATGAGCAGTTCTTC. The rearrangement links TRBV24-1 to TRBJ2-1, with 13 bases lining up with TRBD2. The V and J ends lost 1 base and 5 bases, in that order; junction bases with no gene match: 1. The CDR3 contains 16 residues. Germline V gene data show CDR1 as KGHDR and CDR2 as SFDVKD.

The chain uses TRBV20-1 and TRBJ2-1; 9 bases line up with TRBD1. Per germline, CDR1 DFQATT and CDR2 SNEGSKA (reference sequence). After removal of 1 base from V and 8 bases from J, the junction contained 6 bases not matched to a gene. This CDR3 is 14 amino acids long. CDR3 DNA: TGCAGTGCTAGAGGAGGGGGGACAGGGTATGAGCAGTTCTTC. Translating gives CSARGGGTGYEQFF.

This clonotype has just one count. This chain links TRBV4-2 with TRBJ2-5; D might be TRBD1 or TRBD2, each matching 7 bases. CDR3 length: 14 amino acids. Germline V CDR1 and CDR2: LGHNA, YNFKEQ. V was trimmed by 5 bases and J by 11 bases, leaving 21 bases between them. The CDR3 here is CASSSGTVAGEQYF. CDR3 DNA: TGTGCCAGCAGCTCCGGGACAGTGGCGGGGGAGCAGTACTTC.

The CDR3 reads CASSQGWSAPAFF. CDR3 coding DNA: TGCGCCAGCAGCCAAGGATGGTCCGCCCCGGCTTTCTTT. The rearrangement links TRBV4-1 to TRBJ1-1, with D uncertain. In germline, CDR1 is MGHRA, CDR2 YSYEKL. V lost 1 base to trimming and J lost 11 bases, with 14 bases between them. The CDR3 covers 13 residues.

The J gene is TRBJ1-5, the V gene TRBV6-4; perhaps TRBD1 as D (6 bases). V was cut by 8 bases and J by 1 base, with 9 bases left in between. Germline V gives CDR1 MRHNA, CDR2 SNTAGT. This CDR3 has 13 amino acids. CDR3 in amino acids: CASGTGSNQPQHF. CDR3 DNA: TGTGCCAGCGGTACAGGGAGCAATCAGCCCCAGCATTTT.

This clonotype was counted a few times. This sequence joins TRBV9 and TRBJ2-7; 7 bases map to TRBD1. V was clipped by 2 bases and J by 2 bases; unmatched bases: 7. This CDR3 region has 15 residues. Per germline, CDR1 SGDLS and CDR2 YYNGEE. DNA of the CDR3: TGTGCCAGCAGCGTTTCTGGACAGGAGACCTACGAGCAGTACTTC. Protein product: CASSVSGQETYEQYF. Together with reference TRBV9 and TRBJ2-7, the CDR3 gives the full variable domain: DSGVTQTPKHLITATGQRVTLRCSPRSGDLSVYWYQQSLDQGLQFLIQYYNGEERAKGNILERFSAQQFPDLHSELNLSSLELGDSALYFCASSVSGQETYEQYFGPGTRLTVT.

This chain joins TRBV20-1 and TRBJ1-5; D not certain. Trimming pared 3 bases from V and 2 bases from J, leaving 8 bases between. Looked up from germline, CDR1 is DFQATT and CDR2 is SNEGSKA (reference sequence). The CDR3 runs to 13 residues. CDR3 region: CSARSGGNQPQHF. As DNA, the CDR3 is TGCAGTGCTAGGTCGGGTGGCAATCAGCCCCAGCATTTT.

The table lists this clonotype with a few counts. The rearrangement links TRBV4-1 to TRBJ2-5, with D possibly matching TRBD1 (5 bases). V was shortened by 4 bases and J by 2 bases, with 14 bases between the two germline ends. This CDR3 is built from 15 residues. Looked up from germline, CDR1 is MGHRA and CDR2 is YSYEKL. CDR3 coding DNA: TGCGCCAGCAGCCGCCAGGGTGTCGAGCAAGAGACCCAGTACTTC. It specifies CASSRQGVEQETQYF.

This rearrangement joins TRBV20-1 to TRBJ1-2; 7 bases match TRBD1. J was trimmed by 1 base and V by 6 bases; bases with no gene match: 14. CDR3 length equals 16 residues. CDR1 and CDR2 (germline): DFQATT, SNEGSKA (reference sequence). The CDR3 loop reads CSAGGPGVSSNYGYTF. In DNA, the CDR3 is TGCAGTGCAGGGGGCCCCGGGGTAAGCAGTAACTATGGCTACACCTTC.

V is TRBV5-1 and J is TRBJ2-5; tentatively, D is TRBD1 (6 bases). V was pared by 3 bases and J by 5 bases, with 14 bases between. The CDR3 sequence is 14 residues long. Germline assignment: CDR1 SGHRS and CDR2 YFSETQ. Here the CDR3 DNA reads TGCGCCAGCAGCTCTGGCACAGGGTCTGAGACCCAGTACTTC. It encodes CASSSGTGSETQYF.

This clonotype turned up a few times. V usage is TRBV5-1 and J usage is TRBJ1-4; D unclear. This CDR3 has 14 amino acids. Germline V gives CDR1 SGHRS, CDR2 YFSETQ. V was cut by 2 bases and J by 8 bases, with 13 bases left in between. The CDR3 DNA sequence: TGCGCCAGCAGCTTCGGACCGAGCGGCGAAAAACTGTTTTTT. It yields the protein CASSFGPSGEKLFF.

V gene TRBV6-5 combines with J gene TRBJ2-5, with D possibly matching TRBD1 (7 bases). This CDR3 is 14 amino acids long. Germline assignment: CDR1 MNHEY and CDR2 SVGAGI. V lost 7 bases and J 3 bases, leaving 15 bases between the germline ends. CDR3 in DNA: TGTGCCAGCAAGAAGTCAGGGGGGAAAGAGACCCAGTACTTC. Protein: CASKKSGGKETQYF.

J is TRBJ2-1 and V is TRBV10-3, with a possible D match to TRBD1 (5 bases). Germline CDR1 and CDR2: ENHRY and SYGVKD. V lost 6 bases and J lost 6, with 15 bases in between. The CDR3 is made up of 14 amino acids. CDR3 in DNA: TGTGCCATCAGAATAGGGCAGGGCCGCAATGAGCAGTTCTTC. Translated: CAIRIGQGRNEQFF.

The V and J genes are TRBV20-1 and TRBJ2-5; D is unclear. The CDR3 totals 13 residues. V lost 0 bases and J 7 bases, leaving 12 bases between the germline ends. Germline V gene sequence: CDR1 DFQATT, CDR2 SNEGSKA (reference sequence). The CDR3 protein is CSARDNYLGTQYF. The DNA for the CDR3 is TGCAGTGCTAGAGATAACTACCTAGGGACCCAGTACTTC.

The chain couples TRBV7-2 to TRBJ2-3; D is unresolved. There are 13 residues in the CDR3. Germline CDR1 and CDR2: SGHTA and FQGNSA. V lost 2 bases to trimming and J lost 7 bases, with 10 bases between them. CDR3 protein: CASSLPSLNTQYF. The CDR3 nucleotides read TGTGCCAGCAGCTTACCTTCGTTGAATACGCAGTATTTT.

The V and J genes are TRBV6-1 and TRBJ1-2; 9 bases match TRBD1. The ends lost 6 bases at V and 0 bases at J; junction bases unmatched: 11. CDR3 length equals 17 residues. Looked up from germline, CDR1 is MNHNS and CDR2 is SASEGT. In nucleotides, the CDR3 is TGTGCCAGCAGCGCCGGAGGCGGACAGGGGTCTAACTATGGCTACACCTTC. Translation: CASSAGGGQGSNYGYTF.

In this sample, this clonotype turned up a few times. The chain uses TRBV2 and TRBJ2-7, with TRBD1 matching 8 bases. After removal of 9 bases from V and 3 bases from J, the junction contained 10 bases not matched to a gene. The CDR3 sequence is 14 residues long. From germline, CDR1 is SNHLY and CDR2 FYNNEI. The CDR3 bases are TGTGCCAGTAAAGGACAGGGTAGTAGCTACGAGCAGTACTTC. This gives the protein CASKGQGSSYEQYF.

This clonotype showed up just a few times. The V call is TRBV5-1, the J call TRBJ2-3; no clear D. CDR3 length: 14 amino acids. V shed 4 bases and J shed 2 bases, with 11 bases lying between them. From germline, CDR1 is SGHRS and CDR2 YFSETQ. The CDR3: CASSGATLTDTQYF. CDR3 nucleotides: TGCGCCAGCAGCGGCGCAACTCTCACAGATACGCAGTATTTT.

This sequence joins TRBV20-1 and TRBJ2-1; 8 nucleotides align to TRBD2. J was trimmed by 1 base and V by 5 bases; bases with no gene match: 10. The CDR3 covers 16 residues. Germline V gene sequence: CDR1 DFQATT, CDR2 SNEGSKA (reference sequence). The CDR3 DNA is TGCAGTGCTGGGGTTCGAAGCGGGGGTTCCTACAATGAGCAGTTCTTC. Translating it yields CSAGVRSGGSYNEQFF.

This clonotype was observed a handful of times. This chain uses TRBV10-3 with TRBJ1-2, with TRBD1 identical over 8 bases. From germline, CDR1 is ENHRY and CDR2 SYGVKD. V was clipped by 3 bases and J by 4 bases; unmatched bases: 1. The CDR3 is 13 amino acids. CDR3 bases: TGTGCCATCAGTGACAGGGGGCCCTATGGCTACACCTTC. It specifies CAISDRGPYGYTF.

The V and J genes are TRBV28 and TRBJ2-3; TRBD1 is a possible D gene (5 bases). The CDR3 covers 14 residues. Looked up from germline, CDR1 is MDHEN and CDR2 is SYDVKM. V was trimmed by 8 bases and J by 3 bases, leaving 15 bases between them. DNA of the CDR3: TGTGCCAGCCATAGGCAGGGTGTGACAGATACGCAGTATTTT. It specifies CASHRQGVTDTQYF.

The chain couples TRBV11-2 to TRBJ2-3; D is uncertain. Germline CDR1 reads SGHAT; CDR2 reads FQNNGV. The CDR3 is 15 amino acids. Deletions cut 5 bases from V and 0 bases from J, with 12 bases between. The CDR3 DNA sequence: TGTGCCAGCAGCGGAGCAGCGCTTAGCACAGATACGCAGTATTTT. It is translated as CASSGAALSTDTQYF.

V and J are TRBV9 and TRBJ2-1, with D tentatively TRBD1 (5 bases). Trimming removed 0 bases at V and 10 bases at J, with 17 bases between. The CDR3 consists of 15 residues. Germline CDR1 is SGDLS and CDR2 is YYNGEE. DNA for the CDR3: TGTGCCAGCAGCGTAGTGTTGGGGCAGCCCGGGGAGCAGTTCTTC. Residues: CASSVVLGQPGEQFF.

The chain combines TRBV18 with TRBJ2-5; D might be TRBD1 (7 bases). The germline V gene encodes CDR1 KGHSH and CDR2 LQKENI. V was shortened by 2 bases and J by 3 bases, with 10 bases between the two germline ends. The CDR3 runs 14 residues. The CDR3 coding sequence is TGTGCCAGCTCACCAGCCAGGGGGGAAGAGACCCAGTACTTC. Translated: CASSPARGEETQYF. Using reference TRBV18 and TRBJ2-5 for the parts outside the CDR3, the full variable domain is NAGVMQNPRHLVRRRGQEARLRCSPMKGHSHVYWYRQLPEEGLKFMVYLQKENIIDESGMPKERFSAEFPKEGPSILRIQQVVRGDSAAYFCASSPARGEETQYFGPGTRLLVL.

V is TRBV6-1 and J is TRBJ2-5, with D perhaps being TRBD1 or TRBD2 (7 bases each). The end of the DNA is better explained by TRBJ2-7, so the J call may be wrong. CDR3 length: 15 residues. The germline V gene encodes CDR1 MNHNS and CDR2 SASEGT. The CDR3 loop is CASVGGGQGDYEQYF. Written as DNA, the CDR3 is TGTGCCAGCGTCGGGGGAGGGCAGGGGGATTACGAGCAGTACTTC.

This clonotype has more than one count but fewer than ten. V gene TRBV6-6 combines with J gene TRBJ2-7, with D possibly being TRBD1 (5 bases). The germline CDR1 and CDR2 sequences are MNHNY and SVGAGI (reference sequence). The CDR3 contains 16 residues. Trimming removed 3 bases from V and 5 bases from J, with 20 bases in between. This chain's CDR3 is CASSYSPIGRAHEQYF. CDR3 sequence (DNA): TGTGCCAGCAGTTATTCTCCGATAGGCAGGGCGCACGAGCAGTACTTC.

The chain recombines TRBV7-2 with TRBJ2-7; TRBD2 matches at 8 bases. The length of the CDR3 is 16 residues. CDR1 is SGHTA and CDR2 is FQGNSA in the germline V gene. Germline trimming cut 5 bases from V and 4 bases from J; bases unmatched to any gene: 13. In DNA, the CDR3 is TGTGCCAGCAGCCCTCTGGGTAGCGGGGCCCTATACGAGCAGTACTTC. Translated: CASSPLGSGALYEQYF. Full variable domain (rest looked up from reference TRBV7-2 and TRBJ2-7): GAGVSQSPSNKVTEKGKDVELRCDPISGHTALYWYRQSLGQGLEFLIYFQGNSAPDKSGLPSDRFSAERTGGSVSTLTIQRTQQEDSAVYLCASSPLGSGALYEQYFGPGTRLTVT.